The 27 T cell receptor beta chains in this list originate from one sample, sequenced in a study of blood T cell repertoires in COVID-19 (dated by TCRdb to 2018 to 2020). The library was made by the immunoSEQ multiplex PCR assay. The table was pulled from immuneACCESS by TCRdb, which kept in-frame rearrangements only. Such tables lose some clones; where checked, under half of the loss comes from unresolved V genes, and the rest has no known cause. Recorded for this sample are 50,000 to 65,000 clones; 70% to 90% of them occurred a single time. The ten largest clones capture about 1.2% of the sample. The sequenced sample was peripheral blood. All receptors come from a man aged 60 to 69 with acute or convalescent COVID-19.

In its sample, this clone was seen a few times. This chain joins TRBV7-9 and TRBJ1-1, with 7 bases lining up with TRBD1. With 5 bases clipped from V and 1 base from J, the junction kept 4 bases outside the gene matches. The CDR3 has 14 residues. Germline V gene lookup returns CDR1 SEHNR and CDR2 FQNEAQ (reference sequence). CDR3 nucleotides: TGTGCCAGCAGCGAGGGACAGAGGAACACTGAAGCTTTCTTT. It yields the protein CASSEGQRNTEAFF.

The chain is built from TRBV7-2 and TRBJ1-5; the D gene is possibly TRBD1 (6 bases). The V and J ends lost 3 bases and 8 bases respectively, with 17 bases between them. From germline, CDR1 is SGHTA and CDR2 FQGNSA. The CDR3 contains 15 residues. The CDR3 nucleotides are TGTGCCAGCAGCTTTTCACCAGGGGTGTTGGAGCCCCAGCATTTT. Translation gives CASSFSPGVLEPQHF.

The chain has TRBV11-2 and TRBJ2-7; TRBD1 aligns across 7 bases. This CDR3 has 14 amino acids. CDR1 and CDR2 from the germline V gene are SGHAT and FQNNGV. The V gene end was trimmed by 4 bases and the J gene end by 0 bases; junction bases not matched to a gene: 3. CDR3 sequence (DNA): TGTGCCAGCAGCTCGGGACAGAGCTCCTACGAGCAGTACTTC. Translated, it gives CASSSGQSSYEQYF.

This rearrangement joins TRBV6-2 or TRBV6-3 to TRBJ2-2, with a weak D call TRBD2 (5 bases). The V end lost 2 bases, the J end lost 15 bases, and 22 bases lay between the germline ends. This CDR3 region has 15 residues. Looked up from germline, CDR1 is MNHEY and CDR2 is SVGEGT. Here the CDR3 DNA reads TGTGCCAGCAGTTACCCGATCGGACTGGACCAGGCGGTGTTTTTT. Protein product: CASSYPIGLDQAVFF.

The CDR3 coding sequence is TGTGCCAGCAGCCATCGAGATGGCTACACCTTC. Translating gives CASSHRDGYTF. This chain joins TRBV3-1 (or the pseudogene TRBV3-2) and TRBJ1-2, with D unresolved. Germline values: CDR1 LGHDT, CDR2 YNNKEL (reference sequence). V was clipped by 3 bases and J by 6 bases, with 5 bases between them. CDR3 length equals 11 residues.

The chain joins TRBV7-8 to TRBJ2-7; the match to TRBD1 covers 10 bases. The CDR3 is made up of 13 amino acids. Unmatched junction bases numbered 1, after V lost 4 bases and J lost 4 bases. The germline CDR1 and CDR2 sequences are SGHVS and FQNEAQ. The DNA of the CDR3 is TGTGCCAGCAGCTGGGGACAGGGGTACGAGCAGTACTTC. Translated: CASSWGQGYEQYF.

The chain uses TRBV6-6 and TRBJ2-7, with D possibly matching TRBD2 (6 bases). Trimming removed 2 bases at V and 11 bases at J, with 19 bases between. CDR1 and CDR2 from the germline V gene are MNHNY and SVGAGI (reference sequence). This CDR3 has 14 residues. DNA of the CDR3: TGTGCCAGCAGTTACGCCCCGAGGGAGGTGTCGAAGTACTTC. Amino acids: CASSYAPREVSKYF.

The chain links TRBV6-5 to TRBJ2-7, with 10 bases lining up with TRBD2. The CDR3 sequence is 15 residues long. The trim removed 6 bases at V and 3 bases at J, leaving 8 bases unmatched. Germline values: CDR1 MNHEY, CDR2 SVGAGI. As DNA, the CDR3 is TGTGCCAGCAGAAATCCTAGCGGGAGTTTCTACGAGCAGTACTTC. This sequence encodes CASRNPSGSFYEQYF.

The genes are TRBV11-3 and TRBJ2-3, with 9 bases that match TRBD2. J lost 1 base, V lost 1 base, and 3 bases had no gene match. The CDR3 runs 16 residues. Germline CDR1 reads SGHNT; CDR2 reads YENEEA. The CDR3 loop reads CASSLGQRGGTDTQYF. The CDR3, as DNA: TGTGCCAGCAGCTTAGGCCAGCGGGGGGGCACAGATACGCAGTATTTT.

The chain links TRBV27 to TRBJ2-7; 7 bases align to TRBD1. V trimming: 1 base; J trimming: 4 bases; junction bases outside the gene matches: 7. The CDR3 extends over 15 amino acids. CDR1 MNHEY and CDR2 SMNVEV come from the germline V gene (reference sequence). The DNA of the CDR3 is TGTGCCAGCAGTTTATATCCGGGACAGCGGTACGAGCAGTACTTC. This translates into CASSLYPGQRYEQYF.

The chain links TRBV4-2 to TRBJ2-3; D not resolved. The germline V gene encodes CDR1 LGHNA and CDR2 YNFKEQ. Trimming cost V 4 bases and J 0 bases, with 8 bases left between them. This CDR3 spans 14 amino acids. CDR3 protein: CASSRRMSTDTQYF. In nucleotides, the CDR3 is TGTGCCAGCAGCCGTCGTATGAGCACAGATACGCAGTATTTT.

This sequence joins TRBV4-3 and TRBJ2-2; maybe TRBD2 (7 bases). Per germline, CDR1 LGHNA and CDR2 YSLEER. The CDR3 extends over 14 amino acids. V lost 4 bases to trimming and J lost 5 bases, with 11 bases between them. This CDR3 is CASSLGGGTGELFF. CDR3 DNA sequence: TGCGCCAGCAGCCTGGGAGGGGGGACCGGGGAGCTGTTTTTT.

V and J are TRBV6-2 or TRBV6-3 and TRBJ2-1, with TRBD1 matching 8 bases. V was clipped by 1 base and J by 8 bases; unmatched bases: 7. Germline CDR1 reads MNHEY; CDR2 reads SVGEGT. CDR3 size: 15 residues. The CDR3 DNA reads TGTGCCAGCAGTTACTGGCAGGGGGCCGTCGATGAGCAGTTCTTC. As protein: CASSYWQGAVDEQFF.

The J gene is TRBJ2-1, the V gene TRBV3-1 (or the pseudogene TRBV3-2); 12 positions match TRBD2. The germline CDR1 and CDR2 sequences are LGHDT and YNNKEL (reference sequence). CDR3 length: 13 residues. The CDR3 spells CATGGLAGYEQFF. CDR3 in DNA: TGTGCTACCGGAGGACTAGCGGGATATGAGCAGTTCTTC.

The chain carries TRBV5-8 and TRBJ2-3, with TRBD2 matching over 11 bases. Germline lookup yields CDR1 SGHTS and CDR2 YDEGEE. V was clipped by 4 bases and J by 5 bases; unmatched bases: 3. CDR3 length: 14 amino acids. The CDR3 DNA reads TGTGCCAGCAGCGTAACTAGCGGGAGAGATACGCAGTATTTT. Its protein product is CASSVTSGRDTQYF.

The chain combines TRBV27 with TRBJ2-7; a weak D match, TRBD2 (6 bases). Germline CDR1 and CDR2: MNHEY and SMNVEV (reference sequence). Trimming shortened V by 5 bases and J by 4 bases, and 15 bases separated the two germline ends. CDR3 length: 14 amino acids. In nucleotides, the CDR3 is TGTGCCAGCAGTCCCTTTAACGGGGGTTACGAGCAGTACTTC. Protein sequence: CASSPFNGGYEQYF.

The chain uses TRBV2 and TRBJ2-5; 9 nucleotides line up with TRBD2. V shed 6 bases, J shed 7 bases, and the junction held 12 bases outside the gene matches. This CDR3 comprises 15 residues. In germline, CDR1 is SNHLY, CDR2 FYNNEI. The DNA for the CDR3 is TGTGCCAGCAGAATGGAGACTAGCGGTATGGGGACCCAGTACTTC. Translated: CASRMETSGMGTQYF. The whole variable domain, filled in from reference TRBV2 and TRBJ2-5, reads EPEVTQTPSHQVTQMGQEVILRCVPISNHLYFYWYRQILGQKVEFLVSFYNNEISEKSEIFDDQFSVERPDGSNFTLKIRSTKLEDSAMYFCASRMETSGMGTQYFGPGTRLLVL.

The chain uses TRBV5-4 and TRBJ1-1; TRBD1 matches at 10 bases. V trimming: 3 bases; J trimming: 4 bases; junction bases outside the gene matches: 6. There are 15 residues in the CDR3. Looked up from germline, CDR1 is SGHNT and CDR2 is YYREEE (reference sequence). This CDR3 is CASSWGQGYSTEAFF. The CDR3, as DNA: TGTGCCAGCAGCTGGGGACAGGGGTACAGCACTGAAGCTTTCTTT.

The rearrangement joins TRBV5-6 to TRBJ1-6; 8 nucleotides match TRBD1. The junction had 18 bases not matched to a gene; V was cut back by 4 bases and J by 9 bases. Germline assignment: CDR1 SGHDT and CDR2 YYEEEE. The length of the CDR3 is 18 residues. CDR3 protein: CASSLFSGQGYSGSPLHF. The CDR3 DNA follows: TGTGCCAGCAGCCTTTTTTCAGGACAGGGTTATTCGGGTTCACCCCTCCACTTT.

The genes are TRBV4-2 and TRBJ2-1; 9 nucleotides agree with TRBD2. Per germline, CDR1 LGHNA and CDR2 YNFKEQ. V was clipped by 2 bases and J by 7 bases; unmatched bases: 9. This CDR3 spans 16 amino acids. The CDR3: CASSQTGGGGLNEQFF. The CDR3 region has the DNA TGTGCCAGCAGCCAAACTGGCGGGGGGGGTTTAAATGAGCAGTTCTTC.

The genes are TRBV6-5 and TRBJ2-2; D is perhaps TRBD2 (6 bases). Between the trimmed V and J ends, which lost 4 bases and 1 base, there was a span of 10 bases. The germline V gene has CDR1 MNHEY and CDR2 SVGAGI. CDR3 length: 15 amino acids. CDR3 nucleotides: TGTGCCAGCAGTTCCCGGGACTGGAACACCGGGGAGCTGTTTTTT. This encodes CASSSRDWNTGELFF.

The chain joins TRBV7-9 to TRBJ2-1, with 8 bases identical to TRBD2. The CDR3 spans 17 residues. Germline loops: CDR1 SEHNR, CDR2 FQNEAQ (reference sequence). The V and J ends lost 4 bases and 5 bases, in that order; junction bases with no gene match: 13. In DNA, the CDR3 is TGTGCCAGCAGCTCCAACCCGGGACTAGGTATCGACAATGAGCAGTTCTTC. This translates into CASSSNPGLGIDNEQFF.

This chain joins TRBV11-2 and TRBJ1-1; no reliable D call. The length of the CDR3 is 14 residues. Germline V gives CDR1 SGHAT, CDR2 FQNNGV. The germline V and J ends were trimmed by 2 bases and 6 bases, with 13 bases remaining between them. CDR3 sequence: CASSLQSLLAEAFF. The DNA for the CDR3 is TGTGCCAGCAGCTTACAGTCCCTCTTGGCTGAAGCTTTCTTT.

On this clone itself: Within the sample, other DNA sequences also encode this same CDR3. This rearrangement joins TRBV6-1 to TRBJ2-7; a weak D match, TRBD1 (5 bases). Germline CDR1 reads MNHNS; CDR2 reads SASEGT. This CDR3 has 13 amino acids. Trimming took off 2 bases at V and 0 bases at J, with 5 bases between the two ends. The CDR3 DNA is TGTGCCAGCAGTGAACAGGGCTCCTACGAGCAGTACTTC. As protein: CASSEQGSYEQYF.

The chain has TRBV6-5 and TRBJ1-3; 9 positions agree with TRBD1. The CDR3 is 15 residues long. Germline trimming cut 4 bases from V and 3 bases from J; bases unmatched to any gene: 4. The germline V gene has CDR1 MNHEY and CDR2 SVGAGI. The CDR3 here is CASSSGTGFGNTIYF. The CDR3 region has the DNA TGTGCCAGCAGTTCCGGGACAGGGTTTGGAAACACCATATATTTT.

The V and J genes are TRBV28 and TRBJ2-1, with TRBD2 matching over 7 bases. Trimming removed 7 bases from V and 5 bases from J; junction bases left unmatched: 8. Per the germline V gene, CDR1 is MDHEN and CDR2 is SYDVKM. The CDR3 is made up of 14 amino acids. CDR3 amino acids: CASTLSGRHNEQFF. In nucleotides, the CDR3 is TGTGCCAGCACCCTTAGCGGGCGGCACAATGAGCAGTTCTTC.

V usage is TRBV19 and J usage is TRBJ1-2; weak D call: TRBD1 (6 bases). The V gene lost 6 bases and the J gene lost 6 bases, with 26 bases spanning the gap. The length of the CDR3 is 17 residues. Germline lookup yields CDR1 LNHDA and CDR2 SQIVND (reference sequence). CDR3 coding DNA: TGTGCCAGTAGGCCCGTCCCAGGACTCATCAGGGGTAATGGCTACACCTTC. It yields the protein CASRPVPGLIRGNGYTF. Full variable domain (missing parts from reference TRBV19 and TRBJ1-2): DGGITQSPKYLFRKEGQNVTLSCEQNLNHDAMYWYRQDPGQGLRLIYYSQIVNDFQKGDIAEGYSVSREKKESFPLTVTSAQKNPTAFYLCASRPVPGLIRGNGYTFGSGTRLTVV.